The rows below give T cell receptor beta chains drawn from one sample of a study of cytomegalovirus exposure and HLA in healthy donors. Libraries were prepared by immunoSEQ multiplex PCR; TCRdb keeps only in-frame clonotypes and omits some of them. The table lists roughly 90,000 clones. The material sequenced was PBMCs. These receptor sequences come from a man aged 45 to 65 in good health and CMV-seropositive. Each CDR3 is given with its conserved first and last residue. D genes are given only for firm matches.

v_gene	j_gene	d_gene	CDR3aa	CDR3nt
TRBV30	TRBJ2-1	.	CAQANSSYNEQFF	TGTGCCCAGGCGAACAGCTCCTACAATGAGCAGTTCTTC
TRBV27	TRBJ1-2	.	CASSSVGYGYTF	TGTGCCAGCAGTTCAGTCGGGTATGGCTACACCTTC
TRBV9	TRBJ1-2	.	CASSVHRDSLYGYTF	TGTGCCAGCAGCGTTCACCGGGACTCCCTCTATGGCTACACCTTC
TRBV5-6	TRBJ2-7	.	CASSLAGHSYEQYF	TGTGCCAGCAGCTTGGCCGGTCACTCCTACGAGCAGTACTTC
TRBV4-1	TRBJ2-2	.	CASSQDPAGELFF	TGCGCCAGCAGCCAAGACCCGGCCGGGGAGCTGTTTTTT
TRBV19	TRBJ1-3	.	CASRRETSGNTIYF	TGTGCCAGTAGACGGGAGACCTCTGGAAACACCATATATTTT
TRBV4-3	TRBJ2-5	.	CASSQDHRGTRETQYF	TGCGCCAGCAGCCAGGACCATAGGGGGACGAGGGAGACCCAGTACTTC
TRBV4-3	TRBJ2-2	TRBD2	CASSHPQAGANTGELFF	TGCGCCAGCAGCCATCCTCAAGCGGGAGCAAACACCGGGGAGCTGTTTTTT
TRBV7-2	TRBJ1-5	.	CASSAGSGSWQPQHF	TGTGCCAGCAGCGCTGGCAGCGGCTCATGGCAGCCCCAGCATTTT
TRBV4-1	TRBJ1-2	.	CASSQDSSGSRLGGYTF	TGCGCCAGCAGCCAAGATTCCTCAGGATCTCGATTGGGCGGCTACACCTTC
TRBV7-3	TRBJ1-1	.	CASSLRQNTEAFF	TGTGCCAGCAGCTTAAGACAGAACACTGAAGCTTTCTTT
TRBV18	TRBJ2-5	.	CASSPPGASKETQYF	TGTGCCAGCTCACCACCGGGGGCGTCTAAAGAGACCCAGTACTTC
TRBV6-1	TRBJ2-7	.	CASSESRRGDEQYF	TGTGCCAGCAGTGAATCACGCAGGGGGGACGAGCAGTACTTC
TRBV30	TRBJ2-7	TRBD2	CAWGTSGYEQYF	TGTGCCTGGGGGACTAGCGGCTACGAGCAGTACTTC
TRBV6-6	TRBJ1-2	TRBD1	CASSDRDRTLHGYTF	TGTGCCAGCAGTGACCGGGACAGGACATTACATGGCTACACCTTC
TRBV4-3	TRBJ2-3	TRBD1	CASSQSGTGAGDTQYF	TGCGCCAGCAGCCAAAGCGGGACAGGGGCTGGAGATACGCAGTATTTT
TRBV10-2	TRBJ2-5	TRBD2	CASSAATSGNLQETQYF	TGCGCCAGCAGTGCGGCGACTAGCGGGAATTTACAAGAGACCCAGTACTTC
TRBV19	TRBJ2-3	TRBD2	CASSRLAGGTSTDTQYF	TGTGCCAGTAGCCGACTAGCGGGAGGAACTAGCACAGATACGCAGTATTTT
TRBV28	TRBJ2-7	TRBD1	CASSQGQSYEQYF	TGTGCCAGCAGTCAGGGACAGTCCTACGAGCAGTACTTC
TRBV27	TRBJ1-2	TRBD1	CASSGTGGNYGYTF	TGTGCCAGCAGCGGGACAGGGGGCAACTATGGCTACACCTTC
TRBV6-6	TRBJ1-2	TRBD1	CASSSGQSSNYGYTF	TGTGCCAGCAGTTCGGGACAGAGTTCTAACTATGGCTACACCTTC
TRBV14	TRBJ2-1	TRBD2	CASSHTGLAKSSYNEQFF	TGTGCCAGCAGCCACACAGGACTAGCCAAAAGCTCCTACAATGAGCAGTTCTTC